This entry is about one TCR beta chain. The antigen is undetermined. RNA transcripts provided the template for amplifying TCR beta CDR3 regions. A first-round RT-PCR used HTBI primers, followed by a second-round multiplex PCR. One entry per CDR3 protein results from TCRdb running MiXCR on the multiplex PCR reads. The table shows roughly 600,000 distinct CDR3 sequences, with 39% occurring only once. Hyperthyroidism patients, aged 18 to 65, were newly diagnosed, under 2 months' duration. Exclusion criteria comprised other autoimmune diseases, uncontrolled infections, pregnancy or lactation in patients. The data derive from a study of Graves' ophthalmopathy and Graves' hyperthyroidism. Study-wide background: Hyperthyroidism qualified as stable when ophthalmopathy did not develop within 18 months of follow-up.

Study-wide results and caveats: Also, most clonotypes expanded in the thyroid above 0.001 frequency appeared in blood.

Germline V lookup: CDR1 ENHRY, CDR2 SYGVKD. The CDR3 has 11 amino acids. Sequencing was done on a sample of peripheral blood or thyroid tissue (not recorded which). This sequence originates from an adult man with Graves' hyperthyroidism. The chain joins TRBV10-3 to TRBJ2-7; D is undetermined. The J call could be wrong; TRBJ2-1 is a better fit for the DNA end. CDR3 in amino acids: CAISEGNEQFF. The CDR3 coding sequence is TGTGCCATCAGTGAGGGCAATGAGCAGTTCTTC.